Reported below is one T cell receptor beta chain. For the second PCR, which ran for about 6 to 11 cycles, a sample-barcoded 5' primer and a J-beta primer mix were used. TCRdb analysed the 5' RACE reads with MiXCR anew, one entry per CDR3 protein. Of around 1,700,000 distinct CDR3 sequences detected, 28% appear once; the ten largest clones hold over 7%. This entry is derived from a study of blood T cells in healthy people across ages. V was clipped by 5 bases and J by 0 bases, with 12 bases between them. Per the germline V gene, CDR1 is SGHTA and CDR2 is FQGNSA. The CDR3 contains 15 residues. The receptor comes from a woman in her thirties in good health. The sequencing sample was made of blood. V gene TRBV7-2 combines with J gene TRBJ2-3; D is unclear. CDR3 protein: CASSGSAPSTDTQYF. The CDR3 coding sequence is TGTGCCAGCAGCGGTTCAGCGCCGAGCACAGATACGCAGTATTTT.